The 6 T cell receptor beta chains reported below all come from one sample, sequenced in a study of blood T cell repertoires in COVID-19. The repertoire was sequenced with immunoSEQ multiplex PCR; TCRdb's copy has only in-frame clones and lacks some. The sample gives more than 50,000 clones, about 93% of which show up once; over 13% is in the top ten. The source material was peripheral blood. The source of these receptors is a human donor with active COVID-19. The donor label of this sample is uncertain.

J is TRBJ1-5 and V is TRBV28; 7 bases line up with TRBD1. CDR3 size: 14 residues. V lost 8 bases to trimming and J lost 1 base; unmatched junction nucleotides: 5. Per germline, CDR1 MDHEN and CDR2 SYDVKM. In DNA, the CDR3 is TGTGCCAGCCTTCCGACAGGGAGCAATCAGCCCCAGCATTTT. This gives the protein CASLPTGSNQPQHF.

CDR3 nucleotide sequence: TGTGCCACCTCGCTGGTCAGTGGCTACACCTTC. It specifies CATSLVSGYTF. The genes are TRBV19 and TRBJ1-2; D is unresolved. This CDR3 region has 11 residues. CDR1 and CDR2 from the germline V gene are LNHDA and SQIVND (reference sequence). V was pared by 10 bases and J by 7 bases, with 13 bases between.

CDR3 in amino acids: CASSHGLDEQYF. The CDR3 bases are TGTGCCAGCAGCCATGGCTTGGACGAGCAGTACTTC. The V and J genes are TRBV3-1 (or the pseudogene TRBV3-2) and TRBJ2-7; D uncertain. Germline-derived CDR1 and CDR2 are LGHDT and YNNKEL (reference sequence). Trimming shortened V by 3 bases and J by 5 bases, and 8 bases separated the two germline ends. This CDR3 is 12 amino acids long.

V and J are TRBV18 and TRBJ2-3, with 8 bases identical to TRBD2. Germline lookup yields CDR1 KGHSH and CDR2 LQKENI. CDR3 size: 17 residues. The V and J ends lost 3 bases and 1 base, in that order; junction bases with no gene match: 9. The CDR3 DNA follows: TGTGCCAGCTCACCCCTCGGAAAAGCGGGGGGCACAGATACGCAGTATTTT. Its protein product is CASSPLGKAGGTDTQYF.

J is TRBJ2-5 and V is TRBV9; D is perhaps TRBD1 (6 bases). CDR3 length: 13 residues. The V gene lost 3 bases and the J gene lost 7 bases, with 13 bases spanning the gap. Germline V gene sequence: CDR1 SGDLS, CDR2 YYNGEE. CDR3 protein: CASSAWTDGTQYF. The CDR3, as DNA: TGTGCCAGCAGCGCGTGGACAGACGGGACCCAGTACTTC.

The chain is built from TRBV7-3 and TRBJ2-1; 10 nucleotides match TRBD2. From germline, CDR1 is SGHTA and CDR2 FQGTGA. This CDR3 contains 14 residues. The V gene end was trimmed by 4 bases and the J gene end by 7 bases; junction bases not matched to a gene: 4. The CDR3 DNA sequence: TGTGCCAGCAGCTCAGCGGGAGGGGTAAATGAGCAGTTCTTC. Translated: CASSSAGGVNEQFF.